This T cell receptor (beta chain) was profiled in a study of T cell responses to AZD1222 COVID-19 vaccine (dated by TCRdb to the early 2020s). In the study overall: AZD1222 recipients with second doses at about 4 weeks or about 12 weeks were pooled, because spike-specific TCR depth and breadth did not differ between schedules. A total of under 250 trial participants underwent TCR sequencing, of whom some 200 had received two doses of AZD1222 and some 25 had received two doses of the MenACWY control vaccine. Trial participants were enrolled into age subgroups of 18-55, 56-69 and 70-plus years, which contained approximately 150, 28 and 58 TCR-sequenced participants, respectively. Study-wide conclusions, independent of this receptor: Conclusions about previously exposed vaccinees are limited because only six or seven AZD1222 recipients were SARS-CoV-2 seropositive at baseline. Because no day 14 peak-response samples were available, the repertoires could be characterized only after the peak T cell response. After two AZD1222 doses, spike-specific TCR breadth and depth were significantly higher than at day 0 and than in MenACWY recipients. The whole spike protein was spanned by vaccine-associated CD4 TCRs, and dominant responses were seen in regions 160-218 and 743-854. Reportedly, almost half of the unique spike-specific TCRs recognized epitopes lying outside the regions that are mutated in the B.1.351 and B.1.1.7 variants. Participants were mostly white British and included more females than males, and it was suggested by the authors that clonal diversity may have been underestimated. In the small 56-69-year group, the increase in depth fell short of significance, most likely because of low power.

Looking up the germline V gene yields CDR1 KGHDR and CDR2 SFDVKD. Its CDR3 holds 14 amino acids, cysteine through phenylalanine. The CDR3 DNA has 42 bases and is translated from base 1. Relative to germline, V is 3 bases shorter and J is 6 bases shorter, with 11 bases between their ends. As for this clone: This receptor's antigen is unknown. No per-base quality is available; no much larger clone lies one base away.

The CDR3 regions of human TCRbeta chains were analyzed by immunosequencing. The original methods were these. TCRs in the repertoires were compared against a reference library of SARS-CoV-2-specific TCRs that had been generated with the MIRA antigen-specificity platform. Breadth meant the fraction of unique TCRs that were SARS-CoV-2-associated, whereas depth meant the fraction of total T cells that were SARS-CoV-2-associated. Using the MIRA data, every spike-specific TCR was mapped to the spike region that the TCR reacted to and assigned to either a CD4 or a CD8 class. Log10-transformed breadth and depth values were compared by one-way ANOVA with Sidak's multiple comparisons tests. TCRdb's version of the immuneACCESS table is confined to in-frame rearrangements and falls short of the full clone set. An unresolved V gene accounts for under half of the shortfall where checked; the remainder is of unknown origin. V, J and clone size derive from that table, while D and trimming were established from the DNA sequence. In this sample the table shows 100,000 or so clones, over 75% of which occur a single time. 2% to 3% of the sample rests with the top ten.

According to the study, the label for this sample's time point signals: baseline before first vaccination. The vaccinee samples were drawn from two UK trials, COV001 and COV002, one of which was a single-blind randomized controlled phase 2/3 trial testing AZD1222 (ChAdOx1 nCoV-19) in healthy adults. For TCRbeta chain sequencing, PBMC samples were collected from trial participants at day 0 and at day 28 after the second dose. This sequence uses TRBV24-1 and TRBJ1-5; the D gene assignment is ambiguous. The clonotype originates from an adult in good health. The sequencing here drew on peripheral blood, taken on day 0 of AZD1222 vaccination. The DNA sequence follows: TGTGCCACCAGTGATACGAAACACCTTCAGCCCCAGCATTTT. It is translated as CATSDTKHLQPQHF.